This T cell receptor beta chain was sequenced in a study of CD8+CD57+ T cells in acquired aplastic anemia. Study-wide results and limits: Significant differences in CD8+ Simpson's diversity were not observed between patients and controls.

The trim removed 6 bases at V and 5 bases at J, leaving 14 bases unmatched. Per germline, CDR1 SGHTA and CDR2 FQGNSA. CDR3 length: 16 residues. The study profiled TCR beta VDJ and CDR3 using genomic DNA as template. Each CDR3 protein gets one entry after TCRdb re-called the reads with MiXCR. The profile shows 150,000 to 200,000 distinct CDR3 sequences, 63% of them singletons. For this clonotype: Its antigen is not known.

This receptor was taken from a human donor in good health. The sequenced sample was sorted CD4+, CD8+, or CD8+CD57+ T cells (not recorded which) from PBMCs. The chain is built from TRBV7-2 and TRBJ2-5; 8 nucleotides match TRBD2. The CDR3 reads CASSTGTRGTGETQYF. In DNA, the CDR3 is TGTGCCAGCAGTACGGGGACTAGGGGAACAGGGGAGACCCAGTACTTC. Drawing the rest from reference TRBV7-2 and TRBJ2-5, the complete variable domain is GAGVSQSPSNKVTEKGKDVELRCDPISGHTALYWYRQSLGQGLEFLIYFQGNSAPDKSGLPSDRFSAERTGGSVSTLTIQRTQQEDSAVYLCASSTGTRGTGETQYFGPGTRLLVL.